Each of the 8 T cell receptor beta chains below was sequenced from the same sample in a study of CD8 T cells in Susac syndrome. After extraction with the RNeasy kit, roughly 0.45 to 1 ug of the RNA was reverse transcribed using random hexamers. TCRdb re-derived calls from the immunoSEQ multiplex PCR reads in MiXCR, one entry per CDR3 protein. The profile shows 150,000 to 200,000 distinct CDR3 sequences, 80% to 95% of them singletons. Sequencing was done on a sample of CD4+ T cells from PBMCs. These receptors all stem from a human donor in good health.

The CDR3 nucleotides are TGTGCCAGCAGCTTAATGGGGCTAGCGGGGGGGCCGGTTGAGCAGTTCTTC. Protein: CASSLMGLAGGPVEQFF. The chain recombines TRBV7-3 with TRBJ2-1; 12 bases align to TRBD2. The CDR3 runs 17 residues. V dropped 1 base and J dropped 9; count of bases not matched to a gene: 10. Germline CDR1 reads SGHTA; CDR2 reads FQGTGA.

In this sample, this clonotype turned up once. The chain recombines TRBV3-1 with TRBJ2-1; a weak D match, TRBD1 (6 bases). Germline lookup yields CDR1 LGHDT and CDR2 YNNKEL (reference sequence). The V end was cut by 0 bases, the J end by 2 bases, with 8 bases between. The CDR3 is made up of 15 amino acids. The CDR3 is CASSQDKGAYNEQFF. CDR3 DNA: TGTGCCAGCAGCCAAGATAAGGGGGCCTACAATGAGCAGTTCTTC.

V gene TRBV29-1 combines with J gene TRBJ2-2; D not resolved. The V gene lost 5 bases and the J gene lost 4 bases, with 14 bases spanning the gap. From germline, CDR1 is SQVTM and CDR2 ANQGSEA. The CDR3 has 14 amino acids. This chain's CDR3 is CSVKKGLGTGELFF. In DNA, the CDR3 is TGCAGCGTTAAGAAGGGCCTCGGCACCGGGGAGCTGTTTTTT.

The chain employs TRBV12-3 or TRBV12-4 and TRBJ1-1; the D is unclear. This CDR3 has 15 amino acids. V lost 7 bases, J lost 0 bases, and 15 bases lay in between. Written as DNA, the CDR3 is TGTGCCAGCACCCCTAGGAGAGTTATGAACACTGAAGCTTTCTTT. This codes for CASTPRRVMNTEAFF.

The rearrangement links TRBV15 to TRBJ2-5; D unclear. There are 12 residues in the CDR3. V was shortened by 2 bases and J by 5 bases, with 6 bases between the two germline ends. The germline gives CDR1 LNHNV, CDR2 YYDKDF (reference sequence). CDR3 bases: TGTGCCACCAGCAGACCCCTTGAGACCCAGTACTTC. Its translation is CATSRPLETQYF.

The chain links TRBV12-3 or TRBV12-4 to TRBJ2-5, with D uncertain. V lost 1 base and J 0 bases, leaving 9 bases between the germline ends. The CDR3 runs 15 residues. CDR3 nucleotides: TGTGCCAGCAGTTTAGTCCTGTCGTACCAAGAGACCCAGTACTTC. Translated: CASSLVLSYQETQYF.

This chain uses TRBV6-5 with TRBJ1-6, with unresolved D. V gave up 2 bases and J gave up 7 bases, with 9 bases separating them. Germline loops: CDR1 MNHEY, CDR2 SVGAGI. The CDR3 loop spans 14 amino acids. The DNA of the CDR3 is TGTGCCAGCAGTTACGAGGGTGGGAATTCACCCCTCCACTTT. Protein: CASSYEGGNSPLHF.

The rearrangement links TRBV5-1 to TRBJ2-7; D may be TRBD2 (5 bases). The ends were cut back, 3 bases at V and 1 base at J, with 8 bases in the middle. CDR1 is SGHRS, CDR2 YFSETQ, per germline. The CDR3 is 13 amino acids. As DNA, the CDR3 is TGCGCCAGCAGCTCCCCGGGGTCCTACGAGCAGTACTTC. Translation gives CASSSPGSYEQYF. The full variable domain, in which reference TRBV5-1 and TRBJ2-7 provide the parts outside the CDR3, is KAGVTQTPRYLIKTRGQQVTLSCSPISGHRSVSWYQQTPGQGLQFLFEYFSETQRNKGNFPGRFSGRQFSNSRSEMNVSTLELGDSALYLCASSSPGSYEQYFGPGTRLTVT.